Below, one TCR beta chain is given with its context. This clonotype was picked up many times. What antigen it recognizes has not been identified. Base qualities are not at hand, and no much larger clone is one base apart. The data stem from a study of identical twins (dated by TCRdb to the mid-2010s). Background for the entire study: To test whether fetal clonotypes persist, the study used deep sequencing on TCR alpha and beta repertoires from monozygotic twins, unrelated adults of various ages, and cord blood. To rule out contamination, replicate twin experiments were performed at different times with different library preparation protocols. The paper's findings and limits, for the study overall: Abundant cord blood beta clonotypes carried fewer insertions; young adult naive repertoires showed a weaker similar trend, while memory repertoires showed none. Invariant T cells such as MAIT and iNKT could partly confound zero-insertion analyses, although diverse VJ usage argued against such confounding for most clonotypes. Recombination models systematically underestimated out-of-frame TCR alpha sharing in monozygotic twins but agreed with sharing between unrelated individuals. Compared with coincidental sharing between unrelated individuals, out-of-frame TCR alpha sequences shared between twins had an excess of sequences with low generation probability. Because the same donors could not be followed over many years, the conclusions relied on cross-sectional statistical analysis. The excess sharing between twins in beta out-of-frame sequences was weaker because fewer shared sequences reduced the signal-to-noise ratio.

Receptor amplification or capture employed 5' RACE. Sequencing was carried out with an Illumina HiSeq 2000. Template switching introduced a universal primer binding site; the final cDNA contained a unique molecular identifier, enabling accurate counting of TCR cDNA molecules. Specific primers in the conserved constant-segment region were used to synthesize first-strand cDNA for TCR alpha and beta chains. To control for contamination, every cDNA library carried two barcodes: a SMART-Mk sample barcode plus Illumina barcodes. Two successive PCR steps introduced TruSeq adapter sequences along with Illumina sample barcodes. Sequencing of the TCR alpha and beta cDNA libraries was done on the Illumina HiSeq platform using custom primers. The authors processed their data as follows. Raw reads were processed with MiGEC to extract unique molecular identifiers, and MiXCR was used to determine CDR3 positions. For each individual, recombination models were inferred using an EM algorithm with the repgenHMM and IGoR tools. Shared clonotype analysis was performed with the tcR package in R, normalizing sharing by the product of cloneset sizes. To study raw recombination free of thymic and clonal selection effects, out-of-frame nonproductive sequences were analyzed. TCRdb reanalyzed the raw reads on its own, using fastp at Q25 for trimming and MiXCR for clone calling, and kept in-frame beta chains. Rows with one shared CDR3 protein collapse into an entry with the most common genes and DNA. TCRdb's processing, not the authors' own work, is the source of the V and J calls. The sample has a few hundred thousand distinct CDR3 sequences on record, roughly 9% of them singletons. Together, the top ten hold 8.5% to 10% of the sample.

All donors were healthy Caucasians. Three unrelated non-twin adults were additionally sequenced: a male aged 18 to 30, a male aged 50 to 60 and a female aged 50 to 60. Miltenyi CD45RO+ enrichment and human naive T-cell isolation kits were used to isolate memory (CD45RO+) and naive T cells from PBMC. CDR1 and CDR2 are read off the germline V gene as SQVTM and ANQGSEA. The cysteine opens and the phenylalanine closes a CDR3 of 12 amino acids. The retained sequence is limited to the CDR3, 36 bases, with the frame set at the first base. The chain links TRBV29-1 with TRBJ1-4; TRBD1 is perhaps the D gene, given 6 matching bases. This receptor was identified in a woman in her forties or fifties in good health. Specimen: naive T cells sorted from blood. Taken with the paper, the label for cell subset or site translates to: cells isolated with a human naive T-cell isolation kit. CDR3 region: CAGGDRFEKLFF. The nucleotide sequence reads TGCGCGGGGGGAGACAGGTTTGAAAAACTGTTTTTT.